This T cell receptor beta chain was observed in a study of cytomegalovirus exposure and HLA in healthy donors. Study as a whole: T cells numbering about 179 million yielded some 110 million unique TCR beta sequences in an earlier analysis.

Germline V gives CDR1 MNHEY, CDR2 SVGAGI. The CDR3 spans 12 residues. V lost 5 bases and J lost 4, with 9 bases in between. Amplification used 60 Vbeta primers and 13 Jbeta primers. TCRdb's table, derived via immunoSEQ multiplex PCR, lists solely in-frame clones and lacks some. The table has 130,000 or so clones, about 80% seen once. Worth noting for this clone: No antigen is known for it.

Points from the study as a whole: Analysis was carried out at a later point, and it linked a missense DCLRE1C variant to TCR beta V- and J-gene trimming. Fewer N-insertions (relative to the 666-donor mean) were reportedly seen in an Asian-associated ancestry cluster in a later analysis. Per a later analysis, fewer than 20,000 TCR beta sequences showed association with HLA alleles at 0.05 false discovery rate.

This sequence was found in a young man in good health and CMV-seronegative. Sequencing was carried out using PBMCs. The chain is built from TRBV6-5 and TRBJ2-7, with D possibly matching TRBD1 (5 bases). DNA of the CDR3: TGTGCCAGCAGTCGCGACAGATACGAGCAGTACTTC. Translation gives CASSRDRYEQYF.